This T cell receptor beta chain was identified during a study of control samples from healthy donors and cancer patients. Data came from immunoSEQ multiplex PCR; TCRdb stores just in-frame clones and leaves some out. In the table there are around 130,000 clones, roughly nine tenths of which are singletons. The CDR3 is 18 residues long. Germline CDR1 SGHRS, CDR2 YFSETQ. The V end lost 0 bases, the J end lost 4 bases, and 17 bases lay between the germline ends. This TCR was recovered from a middle-aged man with head and neck cancer. The rearrangement links TRBV5-1 to TRBJ2-6; perhaps TRBD1 as D (6 bases). The sample consisted of PBMCs. The CDR3 loop is CASSLEGVLVVGANVLTF. The DNA for the CDR3 is TGCGCCAGCAGCTTGGAGGGGGTCCTGGTCGTCGGGGCCAACGTCCTGACTTTC.